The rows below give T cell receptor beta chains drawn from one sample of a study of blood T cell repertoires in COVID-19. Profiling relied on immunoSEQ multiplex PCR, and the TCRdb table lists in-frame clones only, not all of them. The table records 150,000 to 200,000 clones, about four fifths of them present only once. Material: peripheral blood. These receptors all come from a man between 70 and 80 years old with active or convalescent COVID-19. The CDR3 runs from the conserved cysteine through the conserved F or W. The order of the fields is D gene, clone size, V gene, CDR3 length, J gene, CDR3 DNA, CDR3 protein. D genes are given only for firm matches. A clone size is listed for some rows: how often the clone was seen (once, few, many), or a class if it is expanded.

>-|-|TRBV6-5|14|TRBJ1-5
TGTGCCAGCAGTAGAGGCTATGGCAATCAGCCCCAGCATTTT
CASSRGYGNQPQHF
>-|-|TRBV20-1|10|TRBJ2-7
TGCAGTGCTAGCCAACTAGCCGAGTACTTC
CSASQLAEYF
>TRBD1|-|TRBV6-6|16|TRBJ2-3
TGTGCCAGCAGTTACCTTTCGGGACAGCGCACAGATACGCAGTATTTT
CASSYLSGQRTDTQYF
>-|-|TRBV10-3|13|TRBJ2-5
TGTGCCATCAGTGAGTTACAGGCAGAGACCCAGTACTTC
CAISELQAETQYF
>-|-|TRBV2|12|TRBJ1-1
TGTGCCAGCAACCAGGGAAACACTGAAGCTTTCTTT
CASNQGNTEAFF
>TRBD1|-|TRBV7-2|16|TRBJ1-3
TGTGCCAGCAGCCTCCGACAGGGGCTCGCTGGAAACACCATATATTTT
CASSLRQGLAGNTIYF
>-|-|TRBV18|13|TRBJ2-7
TGTGCCAGCTCACCACCGACAGTATACGAGCAGTACTTC
CASSPPTVYEQYF
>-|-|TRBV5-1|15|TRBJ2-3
TGCGCCAGCAGCTTTTCCGGCGCGACTACAGATACGCAGTATTTT
CASSFSGATTDTQYF
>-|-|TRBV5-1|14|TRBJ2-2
TGCGCCAGCAGCTCACGGGGGTACACCGGGGAGCTGTTTTTT
CASSSRGYTGELFF
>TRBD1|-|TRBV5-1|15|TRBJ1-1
TGCGCCAGCAGCTTGAGGACAGGGGGCAACACTGAAGCTTTCTTT
CASSLRTGGNTEAFF
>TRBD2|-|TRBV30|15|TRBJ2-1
TGTGCCTGGAGCGGAAGCGGGGACTCCTACAATGAGCAGTTCTTC
CAWSGSGDSYNEQFF
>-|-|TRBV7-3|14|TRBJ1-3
TGTGCCAGCAGCTTAACGGGGGGTGGAAACACCATATATTTT
CASSLTGGGNTIYF
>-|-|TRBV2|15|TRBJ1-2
TGTGCCAGCAAAAAGACATCCGAATCGGACTATGGCTACACCTTC
CASKKTSESDYGYTF
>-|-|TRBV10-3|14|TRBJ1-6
TGTGCCATCAGTGAGCTGTCTGATAATTCACCCCTCCACTTT
CAISELSDNSPLHF
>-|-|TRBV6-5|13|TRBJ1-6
TGTGCCAGCGCCCGGACAGTTAATTCACCCCTCCACTTT
CASARTVNSPLHF
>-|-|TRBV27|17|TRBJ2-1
TGTGCCAGCACCACGACGAGGGCTAGCCGAGCCTACAATGAGCAGTTCTTC
CASTTTRASRAYNEQFF
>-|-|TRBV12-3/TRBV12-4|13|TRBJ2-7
TGTGCCAGCAGTTTAGACAGGCCCGGCGAGCAGTACTTC
CASSLDRPGEQYF
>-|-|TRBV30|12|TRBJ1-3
TGTGCCTGGAGTCTATCTGAGAACACCATATATTTT
CAWSLSENTIYF
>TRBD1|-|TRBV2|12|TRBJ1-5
TGTGCCAGCAGGGGACAGATAGGCGCCCAGCATTTT
CASRGQIGAQHF
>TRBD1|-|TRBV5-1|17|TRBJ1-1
TGCGCCAGCAGCCCTGGGACAGGGAGCTATTGGAACACTGAAGCTTTCTTT
CASSPGTGSYWNTEAFF
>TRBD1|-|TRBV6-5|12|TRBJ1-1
TGTGCCAGCAGGGGGGACAGCGACAGAGCTTTCTTT
CASRGDSDRAFF
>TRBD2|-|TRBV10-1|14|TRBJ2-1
TGCGCCAGCAGTCCCGGGACTAGCTACAATGAGCAGTTCTTC
CASSPGTSYNEQFF
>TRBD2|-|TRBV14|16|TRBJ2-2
TGTGCCAGCAGCCAAGGGTCGAGCGGGGTCACCGGGGAGCTGTTTTTT
CASSQGSSGVTGELFF
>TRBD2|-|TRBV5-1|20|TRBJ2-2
TGCGCCAGCAGGCCCACAATACTAGCGGGAGGCCACAATAACACCGGGGAGCTGTTTTTT
CASRPTILAGGHNNTGELFF
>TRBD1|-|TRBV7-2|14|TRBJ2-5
TGTGCCAGCAGCGCGGACAGGGGGGAAGAGACCCAGTACTTC
CASSADRGEETQYF
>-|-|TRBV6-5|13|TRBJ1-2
TGTGCCAGCACCCTGGGGGGGGCCTATGGCTACACCTTC
CASTLGGAYGYTF
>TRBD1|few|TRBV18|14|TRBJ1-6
TGTGCCAGCTCTCTGCGACAGGGAGAGTCACCCCTCCACTTT
CASSLRQGESPLHF
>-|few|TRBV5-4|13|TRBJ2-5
TGTGCCAGCAGCTTGGGGAGGGAAGAGACCCAGTACTTC
CASSLGREETQYF
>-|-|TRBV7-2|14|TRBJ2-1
TGTGCCAGCAGCCCCTACGCAGGGGTCAATGAGCAGTTCTTC
CASSPYAGVNEQFF
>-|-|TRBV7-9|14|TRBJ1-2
TGTGCCAGCAGCTTAGAAGACAGCTACTATGGCTACACCTTC
CASSLEDSYYGYTF
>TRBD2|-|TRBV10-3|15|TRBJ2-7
TGTGCCATCAGTGAAGCGGGAGCGGAGTTCTACGAGCAGTACTTC
CAISEAGAEFYEQYF
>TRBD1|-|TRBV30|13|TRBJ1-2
TGTGCCTGGACAGGGGGCCCGGGCTATGGCTACACCTTC
CAWTGGPGYGYTF
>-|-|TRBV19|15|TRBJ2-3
TGTGCCAGCCCCCCCAGTCATGCGACTTTGGATACGCAGTATTTT
CASPPSHATLDTQYF
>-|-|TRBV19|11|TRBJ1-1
TGTGCCAGTAGTATCGATTACTTGGCTTTCTTT
CASSIDYLAFF
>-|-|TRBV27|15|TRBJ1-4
TGTGCCAGCAGTTCCCCCTCCCAGGGGCACGAAAAACTGTTTTTT
CASSSPSQGHEKLFF
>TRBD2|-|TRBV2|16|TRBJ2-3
TGTGCCAGCAATACAGGGACTAGCGGGATGGGAAATACGCAGTATTTT
CASNTGTSGMGNTQYF
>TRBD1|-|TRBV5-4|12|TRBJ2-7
TGTGCCAGCAGTCTCGACAGGGGGCCATGGTACTTC
CASSLDRGPWYF
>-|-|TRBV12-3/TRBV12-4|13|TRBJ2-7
TGTGCCAGCCGTCGAGCGAGCTCCTACGAGCAGTACTTC
CASRRASSYEQYF
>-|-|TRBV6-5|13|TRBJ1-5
TGTGCCAGCATATTACAGGGAGATCAGCCCCAGCATTTT
CASILQGDQPQHF
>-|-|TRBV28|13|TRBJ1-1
TGTGCCAGCCGCCCAGAGGTAAACACTGAAGCTTTCTTT
CASRPEVNTEAFF
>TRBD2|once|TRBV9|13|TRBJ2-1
TGTGCCAGCAGCCCAGGTCTAGCGGGAGTTCAGTTCTTC
CASSPGLAGVQFF
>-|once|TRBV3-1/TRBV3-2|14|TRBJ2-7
TGTGCCAGCAGCCCTCGAGGCGGTTACTACGAGCAGTACTTC
CASSPRGGYYEQYF
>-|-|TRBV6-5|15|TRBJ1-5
TGTGCCAGCAGTTACTCCCCCATGGGAGATCAGCCCCAGCATTTT
CASSYSPMGDQPQHF
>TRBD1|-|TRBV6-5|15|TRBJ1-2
TGTGCCATTCTCCGGGACAGGTCCAATCGCTATGGCTACACCTTC
CAILRDRSNRYGYTF
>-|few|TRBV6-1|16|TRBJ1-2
TGTGCCAGCAGTGAAGCTTACAGGGATACAAGCTATGGCTACACCTTC
CASSEAYRDTSYGYTF
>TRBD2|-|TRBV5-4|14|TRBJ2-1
TGTGCCAGCAGCTTTCCGGGACTAGTGATACAAGAGTTCTTC
CASSFPGLVIQEFF
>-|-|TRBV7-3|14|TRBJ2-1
TGTGCCAGCAGCTTAGCACAGGGATACAATGAGCAGTTCTTC
CASSLAQGYNEQFF
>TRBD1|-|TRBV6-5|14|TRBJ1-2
TGTGCCACCGTCCGGGACAGGGCGGAAAATGGCTACACCTTC
CATVRDRAENGYTF
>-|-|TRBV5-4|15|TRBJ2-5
TGTGCCAGCAGCTTGGCGGGCAGGGGGGTAGAGACCCAGTACTTC
CASSLAGRGVETQYF
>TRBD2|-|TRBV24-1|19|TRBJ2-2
TGTGCCACCAGTGATGGAGGACTAGCGGGAGGGGACTACACCGGGGAGCTGTTTTTT
CATSDGGLAGGDYTGELFF
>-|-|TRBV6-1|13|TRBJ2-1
TGTGCCAGCAGTGAAGTAGGACTCAATGAGCAGTTCTTC
CASSEVGLNEQFF
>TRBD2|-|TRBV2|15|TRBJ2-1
TGTGCCAGCAAATCGGGACTAGCGGGAGTCACTGAGCAGTTCTTC
CASKSGLAGVTEQFF
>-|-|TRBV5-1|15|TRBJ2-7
TGCGCCAGCAGCTTGGCTAGCGAGAGCTCCTACGAGCAGTACTTC
CASSLASESSYEQYF
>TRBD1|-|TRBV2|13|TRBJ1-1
TGTGCCAGCAGGGGACAGTCCTACACTGAAGCTTTCTTT
CASRGQSYTEAFF
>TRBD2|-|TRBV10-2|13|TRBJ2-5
TGCGCCAGCTGTCTAGCGGGCTGTCAGACCCAGTACTTC
CASCLAGCQTQYF
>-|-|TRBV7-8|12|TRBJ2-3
TGTGCCAGCAGCCTTTACACAGATACGCAGTATTTT
CASSLYTDTQYF
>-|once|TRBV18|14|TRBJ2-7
TGTGCCAGCTCACCGGGGCGGAGCTCCTACGAGCAGTACTTC
CASSPGRSSYEQYF
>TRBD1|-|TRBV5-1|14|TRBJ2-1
TGCGCCAGCAGCCGAGGGACAGGTGATGATGAGCAGTTCTTC
CASSRGTGDDEQFF
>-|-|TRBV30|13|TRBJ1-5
TGTGCCTGGAGTCTCAGGCCCAATCAGCCCCAGCATTTT
CAWSLRPNQPQHF